Shown below are 11 T cell receptor beta chains from a single sample sequenced in a study of control samples from healthy donors and cancer patients. Using immunoSEQ multiplex PCR, the repertoire was profiled, and TCRdb retains in-frame clones only, with some absent. The sample shows about 20,000 clones, about 85% of them seen only once. Material: PBMCs. These receptors were collected from a woman in her seventies with lung cancer.

The rearrangement uses TRBV19 and TRBJ2-5; D remains ambiguous. This CDR3 has 13 amino acids. CDR1 is LNHDA and CDR2 is SQIVND in the germline V gene (reference sequence). Deletions cut 5 bases from V and 5 bases from J, with 12 bases between. The CDR3 coding sequence is TGTGCCAGTAGTCGTGGCCGCCAGGAGACCCAGTACTTC. Residues: CASSRGRQETQYF.

V usage is TRBV7-9 and J usage is TRBJ2-7; TRBD2 aligns across 9 bases. The CDR3 is 13 amino acids. Germline-derived CDR1 and CDR2 are SEHNR and FQNEAQ (reference sequence). Trimming at V came to 5 bases and at J to 6 bases, leaving 5 bases not matched to a gene. The CDR3 coding sequence is TGTGCCAGCAGCCCGGGACTAGCATCCGAGCAGTACTTC. Translation gives CASSPGLASEQYF.

The chain has TRBV19 and TRBJ1-2, with D perhaps TRBD1 (5 bases). The CDR3 covers 13 residues. In germline, CDR1 is LNHDA, CDR2 SQIVND (reference sequence). The germline V and J ends were trimmed by 3 bases and 7 bases, with 12 bases remaining between them. CDR3: CASSIGTVPGYTF. Here the CDR3 DNA reads TGTGCCAGTAGTATCGGGACCGTTCCTGGCTACACCTTC.

The chain recombines TRBV18 with TRBJ2-4, with D possibly being TRBD1 (7 bases). The germline V gene has CDR1 KGHSH and CDR2 LQKENI. With 0 bases removed from V and 0 bases from J, the gap between germline ends came to 15 bases. The CDR3 has 18 residues. CDR3 region: CASSPPRGTDLAKNIQYF. For the CDR3, the DNA is TGTGCCAGCTCACCACCGCGCGGGACAGACTTAGCCAAAAACATTCAGTACTTC.

CDR3: CASRRREENTGELFF. The CDR3 coding sequence is TGTGCCAGCAGGAGGCGGGAGGAGAACACCGGGGAGCTGTTTTTT. The chain joins TRBV28 to TRBJ2-2, with 8 bases fitting TRBD2. V lost 6 bases, J lost 1 base, and 4 bases stayed unmatched. The CDR3 has 15 residues. Looked up from germline, CDR1 is MDHEN and CDR2 is SYDVKM. Variable domain in full (rest from reference TRBV28 and TRBJ2-2): DVKVTQSSRYLVKRTGEKVFLECVQDMDHENMFWYRQDPGLGLRLIYFSYDVKMKEKGDIPEGYSVSREKKERFSLILESASTNQTSMYLCASRRREENTGELFFGEGSRLTVL.

The chain couples TRBV4-3 to TRBJ2-1; possibly TRBD1 for D (6 bases). Trimming pared 0 bases from V and 8 bases from J, leaving 14 bases between. This CDR3 comprises 15 residues. Germline V CDR1 and CDR2: LGHNA, YSLEER. In DNA form, the CDR3 reads TGCGCCAGCAGCCAAGATGGGACACACCAGGATGAGCAGTTCTTC. Its translation: CASSQDGTHQDEQFF.

The chain joins TRBV2 to TRBJ1-1, with 10 bases aligning to TRBD1. The CDR3 loop spans 14 amino acids. The J segment lost 3 bases and the V segment lost 6 bases, leaving 4 bases of the junction unmatched. Germline values: CDR1 SNHLY, CDR2 FYNNEI. In nucleotides, the CDR3 is TGTGCCAGCAGGTTGGGGACAGGGGACACTGAAGCTTTCTTT. Its translation is CASRLGTGDTEAFF.

This clone was detected a few times. The gene calls are TRBV10-3 and TRBJ1-2; 10 bases are shared with TRBD1. Germline V gene lookup returns CDR1 ENHRY and CDR2 SYGVKD. The CDR3 spans 16 residues. Trimming cost V 10 bases and J 4 bases; bases outside gene matches: 15. The CDR3 DNA reads as TGTGCCAGCTGGGAGACAGGGGGCTGGTATGGCTATGGCTACACCTTC. Its translation: CASWETGGWYGYGYTF.

This chain links TRBV5-1 with TRBJ2-3; 12 bases fit TRBD2. The CDR3 loop spans 15 amino acids. J was trimmed by 3 bases and V by 7 bases; bases with no gene match: 6. CDR1 SGHRS and CDR2 YFSETQ come from the germline V gene. The CDR3 reads CASATSGSETDTQYF. CDR3 DNA sequence: TGCGCCAGCGCGACTAGCGGGAGCGAGACAGATACGCAGTATTTT.

This CDR3 reads CATSEAGGNYGYTF. Here the CDR3 DNA reads TGTGCCACCAGTGAGGCAGGGGGCAACTATGGCTACACCTTC. This chain uses TRBV24-1 with TRBJ1-2, with TRBD1 matching over 8 bases. The CDR3 is 14 residues long. Unmatched junction bases numbered 2, after V lost 4 bases and J lost 2 bases. Germline V gene sequence: CDR1 KGHDR, CDR2 SFDVKD.

This chain joins TRBV6-5 and TRBJ2-7; TRBD2 aligns across 10 bases. Germline V gene data show CDR1 as MNHEY and CDR2 as SVGAGI. V lost 0 bases, J lost 5 bases, and 7 bases stayed unmatched. The CDR3 runs to 16 residues. DNA for the CDR3: TGTGCCAGCAGTTACTCGGGCCAAGCGGGAGGGAACGAGCAGTACTTC. This translates into CASSYSGQAGGNEQYF.